One and the same sample provided the 18 T cell receptor beta chains below, sequenced in a study of beta chain features in type 1 diabetes. Isolated RNA was reverse transcribed in full, so expressed TCRB transcripts were sequenced. Assay used: immunoSEQ multiplex PCR; TCRdb lists only in-frame clones, some missing. Among around 400,000 clones listed, roughly 16% were seen once. Sequencing was performed on naive CD4+ T cells from blood. The receptor source for this set is a woman between 18 and 30 years old in good health.

This chain uses TRBV29-1 with TRBJ2-7, with D maybe TRBD2 (6 bases). The ends were cut back, 2 bases at V and 5 bases at J, with 13 bases in the middle. Per the germline V gene, CDR1 is SQVTM and CDR2 is ANQGSEA. This CDR3 region has 13 residues. CDR3 DNA: TGCAGCGTTGAAACCGGCGGGGCACACGAGCAGTACTTC. It is translated as CSVETGGAHEQYF.

Only a few counts were recorded for this clone. This chain uses TRBV4-3 with TRBJ1-2; possibly TRBD1 for D (6 bases). Trimming left V 3 bases short and J 7 bases short, with 15 bases between. The CDR3 length is 14 residues. The germline gives CDR1 LGHNA, CDR2 YSLEER. In DNA form, the CDR3 reads TGCGCCAGCAGCCATACCGGGACAAGTCCTGGCTACACCTTC. Translated, it gives CASSHTGTSPGYTF.

This clone was observed a few times. The chain combines TRBV7-9 with TRBJ2-7, with TRBD2 identical over 13 bases. With V trimmed by 1 base and J by 5 bases, 8 bases remained unmatched. Germline V gene sequence: CDR1 SEHNR, CDR2 FQNEAQ (reference sequence). The CDR3 spans 17 residues. The CDR3 DNA is TGTGCCAGCAGCTTAGAAGTACTAGCGGGAGGGTCGCACGAGCAGTACTTC. Translation: CASSLEVLAGGSHEQYF. The complete variable domain, with remaining parts taken from reference TRBV7-9 and TRBJ2-7, reads DTGVSQNPRHKITKRGQNVTFRCDPISEHNRLYWYRQTLGQGPEFLTYFQNEAQLEKSRLLSDRFSAERPKGSFSTLEIQRTEQGDSAMYLCASSLEVLAGGSHEQYFGPGTRLTVT.

This clone was seen only a few times. V is TRBV7-8 and J is TRBJ1-5, with no clear D. The length of the CDR3 is 11 residues. The germline gives CDR1 SGHVS, CDR2 FQNEAQ. Trimming shortened V by 9 bases and J by 6 bases, and 9 bases separated the two germline ends. In DNA form, the CDR3 reads TGTGCCAGAAAGTACGGTCAGCCCCAGCATTTT. This gives the protein CARKYGQPQHF.

This clone came up a few times. The chain links TRBV5-1 to TRBJ2-3, with D possibly being TRBD2 (5 bases). The CDR3 runs 14 residues. The V end lost 5 bases, the J end lost 7 bases, and 17 bases lay between the germline ends. Germline V gene lookup returns CDR1 SGHRS and CDR2 YFSETQ. This chain's CDR3 is CASRESGLGNTQYF. The CDR3 region has the DNA TGCGCCAGCAGAGAGAGCGGCCTCGGAAATACGCAGTATTTT.

Only a few counts were recorded for this clone. This sequence joins TRBV5-1 and TRBJ1-1; D is uncertain. Germline CDR1 SGHRS, CDR2 YFSETQ. Trimming cost V 4 bases and J 5 bases, with 15 bases left between them. The CDR3 sequence is 14 residues long. The CDR3 loop is CASSPRSRLTEAFF. DNA of the CDR3: TGCGCCAGCAGCCCCCGTTCCAGGCTGACTGAAGCTTTCTTT.

This clone showed up just a few times. The chain has TRBV6-5 and TRBJ2-4; no clear D gene. The germline V and J ends were trimmed by 5 bases and 6 bases, with 11 bases remaining between them. The CDR3 sequence is 13 residues long. Germline CDR1 reads MNHEY; CDR2 reads SVGAGI. The CDR3 loop reads CASSPSGGNIQYF. CDR3 nucleotides: TGTGCCAGCAGTCCCTCCGGCGGAAACATTCAGTACTTC.

This clone was seen a few times. The DNA of the CDR3 is TGTGCCTGGAGTTCCGGGGGTTCGGGCGCGTTTAATGAAAAACTGTTTTTT. Protein: CAWSSGGSGAFNEKLFF. J is TRBJ1-4 and V is TRBV30, with D perhaps matching TRBD1 (5 bases). The CDR3 sequence is 17 residues long. From germline, CDR1 is GTSNPN and CDR2 SVGIG (reference sequence). V lost 2 bases and J 4 bases, leaving 20 bases between the germline ends.

In this sample, this clone turned up a few times. The CDR3 sequence is CASSVALTGTNEKLFF. The CDR3 DNA is TGTGCCAGCAGCGTAGCTCTAACAGGAACTAATGAAAAACTGTTTTTT. V and J are TRBV9 and TRBJ1-4; a weak D match, TRBD1 (5 bases). V was shortened by 0 bases and J by 1 base, with 10 bases between the two germline ends. CDR3 length: 16 amino acids. CDR1 and CDR2 (germline): SGDLS, YYNGEE. Looking up the rest from reference TRBV9 and TRBJ1-4 gives the full variable domain: DSGVTQTPKHLITATGQRVTLRCSPRSGDLSVYWYQQSLDQGLQFLIQYYNGEERAKGNILERFSAQQFPDLHSELNLSSLELGDSALYFCASSVALTGTNEKLFFGSGTQLSVL.

The J gene is TRBJ1-1, the V gene TRBV11-2, with a weak D call TRBD1 (5 bases). This CDR3 is 12 amino acids long. The V and J ends lost 10 bases and 4 bases respectively, with 13 bases between them. The germline V gene has CDR1 SGHAT and CDR2 FQNNGV. CDR3 in amino acids: CATNGGFTEAFF. The CDR3 DNA reads as TGTGCCACTAACGGGGGTTTCACTGAAGCTTTCTTT.

This clone was seen a handful of times. V is TRBV29-1 and J is TRBJ1-3; TRBD1 is a possible D gene (5 bases). The length of the CDR3 is 14 residues. Germline CDR1 SQVTM, CDR2 ANQGSEA. CDR3 in DNA: TGCAGTGCGAAGGGGCAGTACTCTGGAAACACCATATATTTT. Translation: CSAKGQYSGNTIYF.

The CDR3 DNA is TGCGCCAGCACCTTACAGGGGGCCGTTAGCACAGATACGCAGTATTTT. It specifies CASTLQGAVSTDTQYF. The chain recombines TRBV5-1 with TRBJ2-3, with 9 bases matching TRBD1. The V gene's germline CDR1 is SGHRS and CDR2 YFSETQ. J gave up 0 bases and V 6 bases, and 8 bases lay outside the gene matches. The CDR3 contains 16 residues.

V and J are TRBV18 and TRBJ1-4, with a tentative D call TRBD1 (5 bases). The germline CDR1 and CDR2 sequences are KGHSH and LQKENI. This CDR3 region has 15 residues. V lost 6 bases to trimming and J lost 8 bases, with 19 bases between them. Here the CDR3 reads CASSPTAGGKEKLFF. The CDR3 DNA is TGTGCCAGCTCCCCCACCGCGGGGGGGAAGGAAAAACTGTTTTTT.

This clone was found a few times. The chain links TRBV4-2 to TRBJ1-2, with 9 bases fitting TRBD1. V lost 4 bases, J lost 3 bases, and 9 bases stayed unmatched. This CDR3 has 16 amino acids. Germline CDR1 is LGHNA and CDR2 is YNFKEQ. The DNA of the CDR3 is TGTGCCAGCAGCCGAGATCGGGACAGGGTTCACTATGGCTACACCTTC. Protein: CASSRDRDRVHYGYTF.

This clone has more than one count but fewer than ten. Other DNA sequences within the sample encode an identical CDR3. This chain connects TRBV30 to TRBJ2-5; D gene unclear. V gave up 3 bases and J gave up 1 base, with 3 bases separating them. The CDR3 is 11 amino acids. Germline V gene sequence: CDR1 GTSNPN, CDR2 SVGIG (reference sequence). The CDR3 sequence is CAWSLQETQYF. Written as DNA, the CDR3 is TGTGCCTGGAGCCTCCAAGAGACCCAGTACTTC. Full variable domain (outside the CDR3, taken from reference TRBV30 and TRBJ2-5): SQTIHQWPATLVQPVGSPLSLECTVEGTSNPNLYWYRQAAGRGLQLLFYSVGIGQISSEVPQNLSASRPQDRQFILSSKKLLLSDSGFYLCAWSLQETQYFGPGTRLLVL.

A few counts support this clone. The chain couples TRBV4-1 to TRBJ1-2; D gene uncertain. This CDR3 has 13 residues. V lost 1 base, J lost 4 bases, and 7 bases lay in between. Germline V gene data show CDR1 as MGHRA and CDR2 as YSYEKL. CDR3 loop: CASSQAVSYGYTF. CDR3 sequence (DNA): TGCGCCAGCAGCCAAGCTGTCAGCTATGGCTACACCTTC.

A few counts support this clone. The chain joins TRBV7-2 to TRBJ2-7; the D gene is possibly TRBD2 (6 bases). Germline V gene data show CDR1 as SGHTA and CDR2 as FQGNSA. Trimming took off 0 bases at V and 4 bases at J, with 13 bases between the two ends. The CDR3 is 15 amino acids. The CDR3 here is CASSLAISGVYEQYF. The CDR3 DNA is TGTGCCAGCAGCTTAGCAATTAGCGGAGTTTACGAGCAGTACTTC.

This clone was seen more than once but under ten times. The V gene is TRBV25-1, the J gene TRBJ2-6, with 9 nucleotides matching TRBD1. The CDR3 totals 15 residues. Trimming cost V 8 bases and J 2 bases; bases outside gene matches: 4. CDR1 is MGHDK, CDR2 SYGVNS, per germline. CDR3 region: CASGDRAPGANVLTF. The DNA of the CDR3 is TGTGCCAGCGGGGACAGGGCCCCTGGGGCCAACGTCCTGACTTTC. The full variable domain, rest sourced from reference TRBV25-1 and TRBJ2-6, is EADIYQTPRYLVIGTGKKITLECSQTMGHDKMYWYQQDPGMELHLIHYSYGVNSTEKGDLSSESTVSRIRTEHFPLTLESARPSHTSQYLCASGDRAPGANVLTFGAGSRLTVL.